The subject of this entry is one T cell receptor beta chain. These data are taken from a study of blood T cell repertoires in COVID-19. Overall study context: There were acute and convalescent COVID-19 samples, and they came from the United States, Italy and Spain.

Resolution of symptoms, clearance, or two negative PCRs was present in recovered Cohort 3 donors. V was shortened by 4 bases and J by 2 bases, with 13 bases between the two germline ends. Per the germline V gene, CDR1 is SGHRS and CDR2 is YFSETQ. The CDR3 runs to 14 residues. Profiled with immunoSEQ multiplex PCR; TCRdb holds only in-frame clones, not every one. This table holds 450,000 or so clones, around 90% found once. This chain links TRBV5-1 with TRBJ2-7; TRBD2 might be the D (5 bases). The receptor was isolated from a man between 18 and 29 years old who had recovered from COVID-19. Sequenced: PBMCs or T cells enriched from blood (not recorded which). The CDR3 DNA is TGCGCCAGCAGCCCCCGGGTGGGAGCCTACGAGCAGTACTTC. Protein product: CASSPRVGAYEQYF. Supplemented by reference TRBV5-1 and TRBJ2-7, the full variable domain reads KAGVTQTPRYLIKTRGQQVTLSCSPISGHRSVSWYQQTPGQGLQFLFEYFSETQRNKGNFPGRFSGRQFSNSRSEMNVSTLELGDSALYLCASSPRVGAYEQYFGPGTRLTVT.